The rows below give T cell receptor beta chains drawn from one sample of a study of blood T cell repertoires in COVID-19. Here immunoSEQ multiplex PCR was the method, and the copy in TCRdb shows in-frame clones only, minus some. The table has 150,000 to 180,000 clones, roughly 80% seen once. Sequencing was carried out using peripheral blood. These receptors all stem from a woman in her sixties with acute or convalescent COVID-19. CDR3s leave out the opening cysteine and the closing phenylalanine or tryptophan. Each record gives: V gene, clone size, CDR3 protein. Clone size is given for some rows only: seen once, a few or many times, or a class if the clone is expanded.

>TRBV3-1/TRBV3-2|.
ASSQIGGSGANVLT
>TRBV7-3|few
ASSLGRKTGGNSPLH
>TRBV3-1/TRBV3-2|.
ASSREERGGDTGELF
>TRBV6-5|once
ASSYEQSYEQY
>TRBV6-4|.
ASSDSGQGDYGYT
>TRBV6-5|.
ASSSREKGDYGYT
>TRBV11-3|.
ASSQQGYTGELF
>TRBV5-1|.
ASSSLPYSNQPQH
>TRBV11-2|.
ASSFGGGGDTQY
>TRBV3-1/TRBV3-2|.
ASSHWIVLAGPSNTGELF
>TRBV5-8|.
ASSLWSGAFNEQY
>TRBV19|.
ASSITVNSNQPQH
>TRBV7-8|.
ASSFGDYSGNTIY
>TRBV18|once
ASSPWDRVPDTEAF
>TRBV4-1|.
ASSQGYTGTSGTYEQY
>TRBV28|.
AITRQETQY
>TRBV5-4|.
ASSLVAGVETQY
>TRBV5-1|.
ASSLTGSYNEQF
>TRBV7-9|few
ASSPAGVGTYNEQF
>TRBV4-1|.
ASSQGTDHYNSPLH
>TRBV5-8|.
ASSFGSTGELF
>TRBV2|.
ASSEALGTGIYEQY
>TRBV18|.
ASSQRTSGVHNEQF
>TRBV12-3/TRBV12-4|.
ASTGGGTEAF